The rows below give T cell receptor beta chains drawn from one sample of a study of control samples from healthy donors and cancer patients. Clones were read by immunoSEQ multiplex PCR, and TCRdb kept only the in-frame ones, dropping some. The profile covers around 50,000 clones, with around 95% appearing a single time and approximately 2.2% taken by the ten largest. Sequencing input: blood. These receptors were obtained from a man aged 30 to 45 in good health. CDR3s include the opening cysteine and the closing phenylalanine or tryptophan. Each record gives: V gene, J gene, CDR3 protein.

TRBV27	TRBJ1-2	CASSRGDRVYGPAGYTF
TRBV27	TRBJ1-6	CASSLRGDSPLHF
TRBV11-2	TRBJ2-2	CASSLDLGGTGELFF
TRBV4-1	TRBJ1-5	CASSQVGQTGPNQPQHF
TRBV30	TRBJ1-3	CAWALGHSGNTIYF
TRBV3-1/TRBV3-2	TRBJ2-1	CASSQGPSSYNEQFF
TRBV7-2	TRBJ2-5	CASSLGKETQYF
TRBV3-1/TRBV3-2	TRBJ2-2	CASSQDWRPQGPGELFF
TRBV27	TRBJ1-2	CASFEPNYGYTF
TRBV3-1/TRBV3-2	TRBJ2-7	CASSQVAGGEQYF
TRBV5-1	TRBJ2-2	CASSSGLTTVGELFF
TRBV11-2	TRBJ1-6	CASSLPGTGRSPLHF
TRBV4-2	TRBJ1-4	CASSRDLGGAVEKLFF
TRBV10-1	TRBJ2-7	CASSERQGHEQYF
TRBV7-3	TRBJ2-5	CASSLRPYF
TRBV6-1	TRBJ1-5	CASSGFAEPQHF
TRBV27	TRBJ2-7	CASSLSNVGIQYF
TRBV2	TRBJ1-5	CASRAGTVYQPQHF
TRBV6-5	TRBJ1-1	CASSWTGENTEAFF
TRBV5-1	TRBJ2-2	CASSIRTGMNTGELFF
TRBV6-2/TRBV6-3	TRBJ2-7	CASSYTTPYEQYF
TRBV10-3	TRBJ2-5	CAISVSGQETQYF
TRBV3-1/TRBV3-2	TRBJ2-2	CASSLGTGEAGELFF
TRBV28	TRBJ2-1	CASTRTDAYNEQFF
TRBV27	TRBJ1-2	CASSQQGARGYTF
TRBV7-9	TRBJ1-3	CASSLVGSQFGNTIYF
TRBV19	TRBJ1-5	CASSGRGGAGGNQPQHF
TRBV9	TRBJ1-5	CASSVDRGRGDQPQHF
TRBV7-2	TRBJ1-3	CASSFVAGNTIYF